Listed below are T cell receptor beta chains from one sample, sequenced in a study of cytomegalovirus exposure and HLA in healthy donors. TCRdb keeps only in-frame clones here, not all; method: immunoSEQ multiplex PCR. The data show around 160,000 clones, with roughly 74% seen just once and about 8% held by the top ten. The sample consisted of PBMCs. These receptors originate from a woman aged 40 to 50 in good health and CMV-seropositive. Each CDR3 is given with its conserved first and last residue. Fields, in order: J gene, D gene, clone size, V gene, CDR3 length, CDR3 protein, CDR3 DNA. D genes are given only for firm matches. Some rows have no size entry. The others give once, few or many, or a class for an expanded clone.

j_call: TRBJ2-7
d_call: .
clone_size: .
v_call: TRBV5-5
cdr3_length: 12
cdr3_aa: CASSPYRDEQYF
cdr3_nt: TGTGCCAGCAGCCCATACAGGGACGAGCAGTACTTC

j_call: TRBJ2-7
d_call: TRBD2
clone_size: .
v_call: TRBV19
cdr3_length: 17
cdr3_aa: CASSRALAGGPHGEQYF
cdr3_nt: TGTGCCAGTAGTAGAGCGCTAGCGGGAGGGCCCCATGGAGAGCAGTACTTC

j_call: TRBJ2-1
d_call: .
clone_size: once
v_call: TRBV5-1
cdr3_length: 14
cdr3_aa: CASSLDRVGGEQFF
cdr3_nt: TGCGCCAGCAGCTTGGACAGGGTTGGGGGTGAGCAGTTCTTC

j_call: TRBJ1-3
d_call: .
clone_size: .
v_call: TRBV28
cdr3_length: 17
cdr3_aa: CASSLASNRPSGNTIYF
cdr3_nt: TGTGCCAGCAGCCTAGCATCGAATCGCCCATCTGGAAACACCATATATTTT

j_call: TRBJ1-2
d_call: .
clone_size: .
v_call: TRBV7-2
cdr3_length: 14
cdr3_aa: CASSLGLSNYGYTF
cdr3_nt: TGTGCCAGCAGCTTAGGTTTATCTAACTATGGCTACACCTTC

j_call: TRBJ2-5
d_call: TRBD2
clone_size: .
v_call: TRBV27
cdr3_length: 20
cdr3_aa: CASSPLPPRASGRGQETQYF
cdr3_nt: TGTGCCAGCAGTCCCCTCCCCCCCAGGGCTAGCGGGAGGGGCCAAGAGACCCAGTACTTC

j_call: TRBJ1-1
d_call: .
clone_size: once
v_call: TRBV7-3
cdr3_length: 15
cdr3_aa: CASSSNPGVNTEAFF
cdr3_nt: TGTGCCAGCAGCTCCAATCCGGGGGTGAACACTGAAGCTTTCTTT

j_call: TRBJ2-1
d_call: TRBD2
clone_size: .
v_call: TRBV10-1
cdr3_length: 14
cdr3_aa: CASSAPGGKDEQFF
cdr3_nt: TGCGCCAGCAGTGCCCCGGGGGGGAAGGATGAGCAGTTCTTC

j_call: TRBJ2-1
d_call: TRBD1
clone_size: .
v_call: TRBV4-2
cdr3_length: 16
cdr3_aa: CASSQARQGEGNEQFF
cdr3_nt: TGTGCCAGCAGCCAAGCCCGACAGGGGGAAGGGAATGAGCAGTTCTTC

j_call: TRBJ2-2
d_call: .
clone_size: .
v_call: TRBV9
cdr3_length: 13
cdr3_aa: CASSVGATGELFF
cdr3_nt: TGTGCCAGCAGCGTAGGGGCGACCGGGGAGCTGTTTTTT

j_call: TRBJ2-2
d_call: .
clone_size: .
v_call: TRBV28
cdr3_length: 12
cdr3_aa: CAIGRGTGELFF
cdr3_nt: TGCGCGATAGGAAGGGGGACCGGGGAGCTGTTTTTT

j_call: TRBJ2-5
d_call: TRBD2
clone_size: once
v_call: TRBV5-4
cdr3_length: 17
cdr3_aa: CASSLEALAGVQETQYF
cdr3_nt: TGTGCCAGCAGCTTGGAGGCCCTAGCGGGAGTACAAGAGACCCAGTACTTC

j_call: TRBJ2-1
d_call: .
clone_size: .
v_call: TRBV7-3
cdr3_length: 14
cdr3_aa: CASSLSLQGNEQFF
cdr3_nt: TGTGCCAGCAGCTTAAGCCTTCAGGGCAATGAGCAGTTCTTC

j_call: TRBJ1-1
d_call: .
clone_size: .
v_call: TRBV4-1
cdr3_length: 16
cdr3_aa: CASSQDLLRQNTEAFF
cdr3_nt: TGCGCCAGCAGCCAAGACCTCCTAAGACAGAACACTGAAGCTTTCTTT

j_call: TRBJ2-3
d_call: .
clone_size: .
v_call: TRBV19
cdr3_length: 15
cdr3_aa: CASSIRGIATDTQYF
cdr3_nt: TGTGCCAGTAGTATAAGGGGGATAGCCACAGATACGCAGTATTTT

j_call: TRBJ2-2
d_call: TRBD1
clone_size: .
v_call: TRBV5-1
cdr3_length: 14
cdr3_aa: CASTLDRVAGELFF
cdr3_nt: TGCGCCAGCACCCTCGACAGGGTAGCCGGGGAGCTGTTTTTT

j_call: TRBJ2-7
d_call: TRBD1
clone_size: .
v_call: TRBV29-1
cdr3_length: 15
cdr3_aa: CSVGGEGRGSYEQYF
cdr3_nt: TGCAGCGTTGGAGGTGAGGGCAGGGGGTCCTACGAGCAGTACTTC

j_call: TRBJ2-1
d_call: TRBD1
clone_size: .
v_call: TRBV27
cdr3_length: 17
cdr3_aa: CASSSLDGTGFYNEQFF
cdr3_nt: TGTGCCAGCAGTTCACTCGACGGGACAGGGTTTTACAATGAGCAGTTCTTC

j_call: TRBJ2-7
d_call: TRBD2
clone_size: .
v_call: TRBV6-1
cdr3_length: 15
cdr3_aa: CASGGTSGSSYEQYF
cdr3_nt: TGTGCCAGCGGGGGGACTAGCGGGAGTTCCTACGAGCAGTACTTC

j_call: TRBJ2-7
d_call: .
clone_size: .
v_call: TRBV5-6
cdr3_length: 14
cdr3_aa: CASSLRLRSYEQYF
cdr3_nt: TGTGCCAGCAGCTTGCGACTGAGATCCTACGAGCAGTACTTC

j_call: TRBJ2-2
d_call: TRBD2
clone_size: once
v_call: TRBV7-3
cdr3_length: 15
cdr3_aa: CASSLSGGNTGELFF
cdr3_nt: TGTGCCAGCAGCTTAAGCGGGGGGAACACCGGGGAGCTGTTTTTT

j_call: TRBJ2-3
d_call: TRBD1
clone_size: .
v_call: TRBV6-6
cdr3_length: 14
cdr3_aa: CASRWTGGTDTQYF
cdr3_nt: TGTGCCAGCAGGTGGACAGGGGGGACAGATACGCAGTATTTT

j_call: TRBJ2-6
d_call: TRBD2
clone_size: once
v_call: TRBV28
cdr3_length: 15
cdr3_aa: CASRIAGGGANVLTF
cdr3_nt: TGTGCCAGCAGAATAGCGGGAGGTGGGGCCAACGTCCTGACTTTC

j_call: TRBJ1-5
d_call: .
clone_size: .
v_call: TRBV28
cdr3_length: 15
cdr3_aa: CASSLEGFSNQPQHF
cdr3_nt: TGTGCCAGCAGTCTCGAGGGTTTTAGCAATCAGCCCCAGCATTTT

j_call: TRBJ1-5
d_call: .
clone_size: .
v_call: TRBV7-2
cdr3_length: 14
cdr3_aa: CASSLDGGSVAQHF
cdr3_nt: TGTGCCAGCAGCTTAGACGGAGGCTCTGTGGCCCAGCATTTT

j_call: TRBJ2-5
d_call: TRBD1
clone_size: .
v_call: TRBV7-2
cdr3_length: 19
cdr3_aa: CASSFRTGFLIFGEETQYF
cdr3_nt: TGTGCCAGCAGCTTCCGGACAGGGTTTTTGATTTTCGGGGAAGAGACCCAGTACTTC

j_call: TRBJ2-1
d_call: TRBD1
clone_size: .
v_call: TRBV7-2
cdr3_length: 15
cdr3_aa: CASNEGTGGYNEQFF
cdr3_nt: TGTGCCAGCAACGAAGGGACAGGGGGTTACAATGAGCAGTTCTTC

j_call: TRBJ2-7
d_call: TRBD2
clone_size: .
v_call: TRBV19
cdr3_length: 17
cdr3_aa: CASSSGRSPPDRYEQYF
cdr3_nt: TGTGCCAGTAGTAGCGGGAGGTCTCCCCCCGACCGGTACGAGCAGTACTTC

j_call: TRBJ1-6
d_call: TRBD1
clone_size: .
v_call: TRBV25-1
cdr3_length: 15
cdr3_aa: CASSVGDRGVSPLHF
cdr3_nt: TGTGCCAGCAGTGTCGGGGACAGGGGGGTTTCACCCCTCCACTTT

j_call: TRBJ2-1
d_call: TRBD2
clone_size: .
v_call: TRBV6-1
cdr3_length: 16
cdr3_aa: CASSEEWGLGDNEQFF
cdr3_nt: TGTGCCAGCAGTGAAGAGTGGGGACTAGGGGACAATGAGCAGTTCTTC

j_call: TRBJ2-7
d_call: TRBD2
clone_size: .
v_call: TRBV15
cdr3_length: 13
cdr3_aa: CATSRKGLAEQYF
cdr3_nt: TGTGCCACCAGCAGAAAGGGACTAGCGGAGCAGTACTTC

j_call: TRBJ2-3
d_call: TRBD2
clone_size: .
v_call: TRBV5-1
cdr3_length: 15
cdr3_aa: CASSFTSGRTDTQYF
cdr3_nt: TGCGCCAGCAGCTTTACTAGCGGGAGGACAGATACGCAGTATTTT

j_call: TRBJ1-2
d_call: .
clone_size: .
v_call: TRBV5-6
cdr3_length: 14
cdr3_aa: CASSSLGGVYGYTF
cdr3_nt: TGTGCCAGCAGCTCCCTGGGGGGGGTCTATGGCTACACCTTC

j_call: TRBJ1-2
d_call: .
clone_size: .
v_call: TRBV11-1
cdr3_length: 15
cdr3_aa: CASSQGLRPHYGYTF
cdr3_nt: TGTGCCAGCAGCCAGGGACTTCGCCCGCACTATGGCTACACCTTC

j_call: TRBJ2-1
d_call: TRBD2
clone_size: .
v_call: TRBV11-2
cdr3_length: 15
cdr3_aa: CASSPRLAGYNEQFF
cdr3_nt: TGTGCCAGCAGCCCTAGACTAGCGGGTTACAATGAGCAGTTCTTC

j_call: TRBJ1-5
d_call: TRBD1
clone_size: .
v_call: TRBV7-2
cdr3_length: 13
cdr3_aa: CASSLAVDRNQHF
cdr3_nt: TGTGCCAGCAGCTTAGCGGTGGACAGGAACCAGCATTTT

j_call: TRBJ2-2
d_call: TRBD2
clone_size: .
v_call: TRBV5-1
cdr3_length: 16
cdr3_aa: CASSLSGSSNTGELFF
cdr3_nt: TGCGCCAGCAGCTTGAGCGGGAGTTCGAACACCGGGGAGCTGTTTTTT

j_call: TRBJ2-5
d_call: .
clone_size: .
v_call: TRBV9
cdr3_length: 16
cdr3_aa: CASSPQGRGYQETQYF
cdr3_nt: TGTGCCAGCAGCCCTCAGGGGAGGGGGTACCAAGAGACCCAGTACTTC

j_call: TRBJ2-7
d_call: TRBD1
clone_size: .
v_call: TRBV19
cdr3_length: 13
cdr3_aa: CASSAAQGYEQYF
cdr3_nt: TGTGCCAGTAGTGCCGCACAGGGGTACGAGCAGTACTTC

j_call: TRBJ2-1
d_call: TRBD2
clone_size: .
v_call: TRBV28
cdr3_length: 12
cdr3_aa: CASSFAGAEQFF
cdr3_nt: TGTGCCAGCAGTTTTGCGGGAGCTGAGCAGTTCTTC

j_call: TRBJ1-2
d_call: TRBD1
clone_size: few
v_call: TRBV28
cdr3_length: 14
cdr3_aa: CASREGQGGGGYTF
cdr3_nt: TGTGCCAGCAGGGAGGGACAGGGCGGGGGCGGCTACACCTTC

j_call: TRBJ2-1
d_call: TRBD1
clone_size: once
v_call: TRBV7-3
cdr3_length: 15
cdr3_aa: CASSLDRGKYNEQFF
cdr3_nt: TGTGCCAGCAGCTTGGACAGGGGAAAGTACAATGAGCAGTTCTTC

j_call: TRBJ2-7
d_call: TRBD1
clone_size: .
v_call: TRBV5-1
cdr3_length: 14
cdr3_aa: CASSLEGTGGEQYF
cdr3_nt: TGCGCCAGCAGCTTGGAGGGGACAGGGGGTGAGCAGTACTTC

j_call: TRBJ2-7
d_call: TRBD2
clone_size: few
v_call: TRBV15
cdr3_length: 16
cdr3_aa: CATSPLPGLAGGEQYF
cdr3_nt: TGTGCCACCAGCCCATTACCGGGACTAGCGGGAGGCGAGCAGTACTTC

j_call: TRBJ2-3
d_call: .
clone_size: few
v_call: TRBV5-4
cdr3_length: 15
cdr3_aa: CASRTGGRSTDTQYF
cdr3_nt: TGTGCCAGCAGAACCGGGGGGCGGAGCACAGATACGCAGTATTTT

j_call: TRBJ1-2
d_call: TRBD1
clone_size: .
v_call: TRBV6-5
cdr3_length: 14
cdr3_aa: CASSEPTGGGGYTF
cdr3_nt: TGTGCCAGCAGTGAACCGACAGGGGGCGGGGGCTACACCTTC

j_call: TRBJ1-5
d_call: .
clone_size: .
v_call: TRBV27
cdr3_length: 16
cdr3_aa: CASSLHRGEGVQPQHF
cdr3_nt: TGTGCCAGCAGTTTACACCGCGGGGAAGGAGTTCAGCCCCAGCATTTT

j_call: TRBJ2-7
d_call: TRBD2
clone_size: .
v_call: TRBV11-2
cdr3_length: 17
cdr3_aa: CASRADWIAGASYEQYF
cdr3_nt: TGTGCCAGCAGAGCCGACTGGATAGCGGGAGCCTCCTACGAGCAGTACTTC

j_call: TRBJ2-2
d_call: .
clone_size: .
v_call: TRBV2
cdr3_length: 14
cdr3_aa: CASNRQRNTGELFF
cdr3_nt: TGTGCCAGCAACCGTCAGCGGAACACCGGGGAGCTGTTTTTT

j_call: TRBJ2-7
d_call: TRBD2
clone_size: .
v_call: TRBV28
cdr3_length: 19
cdr3_aa: CASSPMETSGRSFRGEQYF
cdr3_nt: TGTGCCAGCAGTCCCATGGAGACTAGCGGGAGGTCATTTAGAGGCGAGCAGTACTTC

j_call: TRBJ2-7
d_call: .
clone_size: .
v_call: TRBV25-1
cdr3_length: 14
cdr3_aa: CASSEYTSSYEQYF
cdr3_nt: TGTGCCAGCAGTGAATACACTTCGAGCTACGAGCAGTACTTC

j_call: TRBJ2-3
d_call: .
clone_size: .
v_call: TRBV5-1
cdr3_length: 15
cdr3_aa: CASSLGGIRTDTQYF
cdr3_nt: TGCGCCAGCAGCTTGGGCGGGATACGCACAGATACGCAGTATTTT

j_call: TRBJ2-1
d_call: TRBD1
clone_size: .
v_call: TRBV7-9
cdr3_length: 16
cdr3_aa: CASSLYRDRESREQFF
cdr3_nt: TGTGCCAGCAGCTTGTATCGGGACAGGGAGTCGAGGGAGCAGTTCTTC

j_call: TRBJ2-1
d_call: TRBD2
clone_size: .
v_call: TRBV7-2
cdr3_length: 15
cdr3_aa: CASSKLAGLYNEQFF
cdr3_nt: TGTGCCAGCAGCAAACTAGCGGGACTGTACAATGAGCAGTTCTTC